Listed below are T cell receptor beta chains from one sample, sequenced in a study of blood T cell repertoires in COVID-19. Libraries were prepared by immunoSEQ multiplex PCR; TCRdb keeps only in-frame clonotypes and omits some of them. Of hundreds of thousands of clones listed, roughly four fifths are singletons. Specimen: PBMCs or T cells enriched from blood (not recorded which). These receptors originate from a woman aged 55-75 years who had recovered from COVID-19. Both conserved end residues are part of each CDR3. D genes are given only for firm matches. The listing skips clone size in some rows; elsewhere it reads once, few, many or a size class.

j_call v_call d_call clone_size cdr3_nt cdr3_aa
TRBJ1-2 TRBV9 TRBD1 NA TGTGCCAGCAGCAAGACAGGGGCCTATGGCTACACCTTC CASSKTGAYGYTF
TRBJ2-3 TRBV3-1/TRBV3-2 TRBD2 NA TGTGCCAGCAGCCAAGATCAGGGACTAGCTCGTACGCAGTATTTT CASSQDQGLARTQYF
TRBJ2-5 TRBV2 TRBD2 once TGTGCCAGCAGTGAGTTAGAAGCGGGGGGGCCGGTTGAGACCCAGTACTTC CASSELEAGGPVETQYF
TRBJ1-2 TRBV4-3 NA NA TGCGCCAGCAGCCAGACTGGGGGGAACTATGGCTACACCTTC CASSQTGGNYGYTF
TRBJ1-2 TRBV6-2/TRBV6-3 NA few TGTGCCAGCAGTTCTCACAGGGACGTCGGTGGCTACACCTTC CASSSHRDVGGYTF
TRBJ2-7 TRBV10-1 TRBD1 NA TGCGCCAGCAGTGCCGCCCCAGGGACAGGGAATATCTACGAGCAGTACTTC CASSAAPGTGNIYEQYF
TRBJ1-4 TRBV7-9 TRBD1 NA TGTGCCAGCAGCTCTGCCGGGACAGGGTATGAAAAACTGTTTTTT CASSSAGTGYEKLFF
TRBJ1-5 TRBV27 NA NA TGTGCCAGCAGTTCCGTCCTCAGCGACAGGCGCAATCAGCCCCAGCATTTT CASSSVLSDRRNQPQHF
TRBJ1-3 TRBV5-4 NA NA TGTGCCAGCAGCTTGGGCGGCAGGGACTCTGGAAACACCATATATTTT CASSLGGRDSGNTIYF
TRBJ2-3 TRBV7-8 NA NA TGTGCCAGCAGCTTATCCTACAGGGATTTAGATACGCAGTATTTT CASSLSYRDLDTQYF
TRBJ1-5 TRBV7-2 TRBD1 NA TGTGCCAGCAGCTTTGGGGGACAGGGGAACAATCAGCCCCAGCATTTT CASSFGGQGNNQPQHF
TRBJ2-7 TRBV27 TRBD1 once TGTGCCAGCAGTACGGGACAGTTGGGCGAGCAGTACTTC CASSTGQLGEQYF
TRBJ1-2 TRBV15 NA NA TGTGCCACCAGCAGAGATTTAGGTGACGGGGGAGGAATCGGCTACACCTTC CATSRDLGDGGGIGYTF
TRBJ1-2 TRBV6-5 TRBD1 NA TGTGCCAGCAGTTACTCAGGGACAGCTAACTATGGCTACACCTTC CASSYSGTANYGYTF
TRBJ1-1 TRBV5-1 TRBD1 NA TGCGCCAGCAGCGGTTCAGGGGGCGGCACTGAAGCTTTCTTT CASSGSGGGTEAFF
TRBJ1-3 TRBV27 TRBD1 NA TGTGCCAGCAGTCGGACCGGGACAGGGAAAGCTGGAAACACCATATATTTT CASSRTGTGKAGNTIYF
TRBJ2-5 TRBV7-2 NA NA TGTGCCAGCAGCCCCGGGGCGGGACCCCCTCGGGAGACCCAGTACTTC CASSPGAGPPRETQYF
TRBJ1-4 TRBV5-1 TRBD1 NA TGCGCCAGCAGCTTGTACCCGGGACAGGCTAATGAAAAACTGTTTTTT CASSLYPGQANEKLFF
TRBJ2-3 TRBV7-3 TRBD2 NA TGTGCCAGCAGCTTAACCAGCGGGGGGCCACACGATACGCAGTATTTT CASSLTSGGPHDTQYF
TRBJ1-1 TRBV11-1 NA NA TGTGCCAGCAGCTTCCAGGGGCTAAACACTGAAGCTTTCTTT CASSFQGLNTEAFF
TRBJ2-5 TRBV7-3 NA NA TGTGCCAGCAGCCCGGTCGGAGGGGGGGCTGTAGAGACCCAGTACTTC CASSPVGGGAVETQYF
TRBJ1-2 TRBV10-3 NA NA TGTGCCATCAGTTCGACAGCTGGCTACACCTTC CAISSTAGYTF
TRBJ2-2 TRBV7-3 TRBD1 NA TGTGCCAGCAGCTTAGGACAGGGGAACACCGGGGAGCTGTTTTTT CASSLGQGNTGELFF
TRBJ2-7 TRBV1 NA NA TGCACCAGCAGCCAAGAGAGGCAGGGGAACCCCTACGAGCAGTACTTC CTSSQERQGNPYEQYF
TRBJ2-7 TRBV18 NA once TGTGCCAGCTCACCCCTCACCCAAAAACAGCAGGGCGAGCAGTACTTC CASSPLTQKQQGEQYF
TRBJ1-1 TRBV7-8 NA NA TGTGCCAGCAGCCCGGGACACCAGAAGATGAACACTGAAGCTTTCTTT CASSPGHQKMNTEAFF
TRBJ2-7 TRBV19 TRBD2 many TGTGCCAGTAGTATAGATCTACTAGCGGCGACAGTTTCCTACGAGCAGTACTTC CASSIDLLAATVSYEQYF
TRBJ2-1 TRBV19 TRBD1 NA TGTGCCAGTAGTATCGTTACAGGGGGCTCCTACAATGAGCAGTTCTTC CASSIVTGGSYNEQFF
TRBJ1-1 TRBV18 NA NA TGTGCCAGCTCAACCAGTCTTCAGGGGAACACTGAAGCTTTCTTT CASSTSLQGNTEAFF
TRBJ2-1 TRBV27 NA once TGTGCCAGCAGTGAAGAGAGCTCCTACAATGAGCAGTTCTTC CASSEESSYNEQFF
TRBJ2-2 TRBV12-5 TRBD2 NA TGTGCTAGTGGTCCACCGGGACTAGCGGGATCCGGGGAGCTGTTTTTT CASGPPGLAGSGELFF
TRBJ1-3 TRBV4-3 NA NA TGCGCCAGCAGCCAAGCTACCGGGTCCCGCTCCGGAAACACCATATATTTT CASSQATGSRSGNTIYF
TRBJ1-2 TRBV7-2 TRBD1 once TGTGCCAGCACTCCGGGACAGGAGATCTATGGCTACACCTTC CASTPGQEIYGYTF
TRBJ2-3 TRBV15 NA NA TGTGCCACCAGCAGAGATAGTCAAGCCGCAGATACGCAGTATTTT CATSRDSQAADTQYF
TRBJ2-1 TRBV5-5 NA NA TGTGCCAGCAGCTTAACAGGGTACTCCTACAATGAGCAGTTCTTC CASSLTGYSYNEQFF
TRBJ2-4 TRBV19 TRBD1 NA TGTGCCAGTAGCCCCCTTGACAGGGTGGGAAACATTCAGTACTTC CASSPLDRVGNIQYF
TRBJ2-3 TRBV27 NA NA TGTGCCAGCACCCGTGTGGGGGGGCACTTCACAGATACGCAGTATTTT CASTRVGGHFTDTQYF
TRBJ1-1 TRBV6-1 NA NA TGTGCCAGCAATGAACAGGGAAACACTGAAGCTTTCTTT CASNEQGNTEAFF
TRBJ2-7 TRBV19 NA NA TGTGCCGCAAGTGCAGGGAAAGACTACGAGCAGTACTTC CAASAGKDYEQYF
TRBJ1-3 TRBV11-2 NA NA TGTGCCAGCAGCTTGTCTAGGGGGACCGGGGGAAACACCATATATTTT CASSLSRGTGGNTIYF
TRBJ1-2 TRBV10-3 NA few TGTGCCATCAGTGAGTCTAGGACAAACTATGGCTACACCTTC CAISESRTNYGYTF
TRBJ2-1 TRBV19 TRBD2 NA TGTGCCAGTAACCCGGGACTAGCGGGGGTTAATGAGCAGTTCTTC CASNPGLAGVNEQFF
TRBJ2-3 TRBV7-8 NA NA TGTGCCAGCAGCTTAGCTCCCAGAATTTCCACCCGCACAGATACGCAGTATTTT CASSLAPRISTRTDTQYF
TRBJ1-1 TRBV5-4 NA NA TGTGCCAGCAGCTTGGCCGCAGGGGACACTGAAGCTTTCTTT CASSLAAGDTEAFF
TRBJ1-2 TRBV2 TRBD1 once TGTGCCAGCAGCGCCGCCGGGACAGGGCTTTTTCTTGGCTACACCTTC CASSAAGTGLFLGYTF
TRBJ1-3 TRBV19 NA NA TGTGCCAGTAGCAATCAGGCGTCCTCTGGAAACACCATATATTTT CASSNQASSGNTIYF
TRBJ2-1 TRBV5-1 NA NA TGCGCCAGCAGCTGGGCTTTAATCGGGGATGAGCAGTTCTTC CASSWALIGDEQFF
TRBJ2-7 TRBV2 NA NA TGTGCCAGAAATAGAACAGGTCCGAGCTCCTACGAGCAGTACTTC CARNRTGPSSYEQYF
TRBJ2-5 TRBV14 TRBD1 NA TGTGCCAGCAGCTCGACAGGGGCCGTGGGGTACCAAGAGACCCAGTACTTC CASSSTGAVGYQETQYF
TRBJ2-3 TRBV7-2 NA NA TGTGCCAGCAGCCAAGGGGAGGGGGGCACAGATACGCAGTATTTT CASSQGEGGTDTQYF
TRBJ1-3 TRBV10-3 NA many TGTGCCATCAGTGAGTCATCAGGAAACACCATATATTTT CAISESSGNTIYF
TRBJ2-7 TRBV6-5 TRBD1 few TGTGCCAGCAAGGACAGGGAAACCTACGAGCAGTACTTC CASKDRETYEQYF
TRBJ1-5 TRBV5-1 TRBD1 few TGCGCCAGCAGTTTGACAGGGGAAGGCAATCAGCCCCAGCATTTT CASSLTGEGNQPQHF
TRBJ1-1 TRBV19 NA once TGTGCCAGTAGTACACAGACATCGTCCACTGAAGCTTTCTTT CASSTQTSSTEAFF
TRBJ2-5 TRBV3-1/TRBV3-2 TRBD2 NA TGTGCCAGCTTAACCTTAGCGGGGCGCCAAGAGACCCAGTACTTC CASLTLAGRQETQYF
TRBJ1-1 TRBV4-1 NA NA TGCGCCAGCAGCCAAGACGCGGCTGACACTGAAGCTTTCTTT CASSQDAADTEAFF
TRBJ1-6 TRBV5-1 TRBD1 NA TGCGCCAGCAGCTCTGACAGGGAAACGAGCTCCTATAATTCACCCCTCCACTTT CASSSDRETSSYNSPLHF
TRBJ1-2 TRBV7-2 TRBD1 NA TGTGCCAGCAGCTTAGACCCCCAACCGGGACAGGGGTTCTATGGCTACACCTTC CASSLDPQPGQGFYGYTF
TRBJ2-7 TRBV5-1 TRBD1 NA TGCGCCAGCAGCATTGACAGGGTTAGCTACGAGCAGTACTTC CASSIDRVSYEQYF